Shown below are 26 T cell receptor beta chains from a single sample sequenced in a study of early T cells in non-severe SARS-CoV-2 infection. Using its own MiXCR run on the 5' RACE reads, TCRdb lists one record per CDR3 protein. The data contain about 55,000 distinct CDR3 sequences, less than 15% of them seen just once; the ten biggest clones take up about 9.3%. Source: whole blood, taken at baseline. The receptors stem from an adult who was a healthcare worker with PCR-confirmed SARS-CoV-2 infection or an uninfected control (not recorded which).

V is TRBV29-1 and J is TRBJ2-3; TRBD2 agrees at 7 bases. Germline V gene data show CDR1 as SQVTM and CDR2 as ANQGSEA. The CDR3 covers 15 residues. V gave up 4 bases and J gave up 0 bases; unmatched junction bases: 7. DNA for the CDR3: TGCAGCGTTGTATCTGCGGGGGACAGCACAGATACGCAGTATTTT. It encodes CSVVSAGDSTDTQYF.

The chain has TRBV6-5 and TRBJ2-7; D is unclear. Trimming removed 6 bases at V and 0 bases at J, with 6 bases between. The CDR3 totals 12 residues. The V gene's germline CDR1 is MNHEY and CDR2 SVGAGI. The CDR3 sequence: CASRGLSYEQYF. The CDR3 DNA sequence: TGTGCCAGCAGGGGCCTCTCCTACGAGCAGTACTTC.

This clonotype was counted ten times or more. The chain joins TRBV28 to TRBJ2-3; 8 nucleotides match TRBD1. J gave up 0 bases and V 4 bases, and 6 bases lay outside the gene matches. The CDR3 is made up of 16 amino acids. Germline V CDR1 and CDR2: MDHEN, SYDVKM. CDR3 residues: CASSWDRQTSTDTQYF. DNA of the CDR3: TGTGCCAGCAGTTGGGACAGGCAAACTAGCACAGATACGCAGTATTTT.

This clonotype was counted at least ten times. The J gene is TRBJ2-7, the V gene TRBV7-6; 8 bases align to TRBD1. Germline loops: CDR1 SGHVS, CDR2 FNYEAQ. Germline trimming cut 6 bases from V and 0 bases from J; bases unmatched to any gene: 4. The CDR3 extends over 14 amino acids. The CDR3 sequence: CASSKDRASYEQYF. The CDR3 DNA sequence: TGTGCCAGCAGTAAGGACAGGGCCTCCTACGAGCAGTACTTC.

J is TRBJ2-1 and V is TRBV11-2; weak D call: TRBD1 (5 bases). Germline V gene lookup returns CDR1 SGHAT and CDR2 FQNNGV. This CDR3 region has 13 residues. The V gene lost 7 bases and the J gene lost 6 bases, with 13 bases spanning the gap. The CDR3, as DNA: TGTGCCAGCACCCCTAGGGGCGGCAATGAGCAGTTCTTC. It encodes CASTPRGGNEQFF. The full variable domain, in which reference TRBV11-2 and TRBJ2-1 provide the parts outside the CDR3, is EAGVAQSPRYKIIEKRQSVAFWCNPISGHATLYWYQQILGQGPKLLIQFQNNGVVDDSQLPKDRFSAERLKGVDSTLKIQPAKLEDSAVYLCASTPRGGNEQFFGPGTRLTVL.

The genes are TRBV7-9 and TRBJ2-1; D call uncertain. This CDR3 has 12 amino acids. CDR1 and CDR2 from the germline V gene are SEHNR and FQNEAQ (reference sequence). Deletions cut 4 bases from V and 7 bases from J, with 8 bases between. Written as DNA, the CDR3 is TGTGCCAGCAGCTCACTGACAAATGAGCAGTTCTTC. Encoded protein: CASSSLTNEQFF.

This clonotype was observed a few times. The rearrangement links TRBV7-9 to TRBJ1-1, with 8 bases identical to TRBD1. V dropped 1 base and J dropped 1; count of bases not matched to a gene: 2. Germline assignment: CDR1 SEHNR and CDR2 FQNEAQ (reference sequence). This CDR3 spans 15 amino acids. CDR3 nucleotide sequence: TGTGCCAGCAGCTTAGTTGGACAGGGGAACACTGAAGCTTTCTTT. Its translation is CASSLVGQGNTEAFF.

The chain has TRBV18 and TRBJ2-1; perhaps TRBD2 as D (5 bases). Trimming took off 1 base at V and 1 base at J, with 14 bases between the two ends. Germline V gene lookup returns CDR1 KGHSH and CDR2 LQKENI. CDR3 length: 17 amino acids. CDR3 in amino acids: CASSPLPPRGSYNEQFF. CDR3 coding DNA: TGTGCCAGCTCACCACTACCCCCCCGGGGTTCCTACAATGAGCAGTTCTTC.

This clonotype was recorded only once. The chain uses TRBV29-1 and TRBJ1-5; 10 bases line up with TRBD1. Germline CDR1 and CDR2: SQVTM and ANQGSEA. J gave up 7 bases and V 6 bases, and 6 bases lay outside the gene matches. This CDR3 comprises 13 residues. This CDR3 is CSVGGQGNQPQHF. The CDR3 DNA reads as TGCAGCGTAGGGGGACAGGGGAACCAGCCCCAGCATTTT.

This clonotype was observed many times. The rearrangement uses TRBV5-4 and TRBJ2-2; D uncertain. Trimming pared 0 bases from V and 0 bases from J, leaving 3 bases between. CDR3 size: 14 residues. CDR1 and CDR2 (germline): SGHNT, YYREEE (reference sequence). CDR3 sequence reads: CASSLDPNTGELFF. In DNA form, the CDR3 reads TGTGCCAGCAGCTTGGACCCGAACACCGGGGAGCTGTTTTTT.

This clonotype occurred a few times. CDR3 DNA sequence: TGTGCCAGCAGTGAACGATTTGGGGAGTACGAGCAGTACTTC. It encodes CASSERFGEYEQYF. The J gene is TRBJ2-7, the V gene TRBV6-1; perhaps TRBD2 as D (5 bases). The CDR3 sequence is 14 residues long. Germline V gene data show CDR1 as MNHNS and CDR2 as SASEGT. The germline V and J ends were trimmed by 2 bases and 4 bases, with 12 bases remaining between them.

The chain recombines TRBV3-1 with TRBJ1-2; D may be TRBD1 (6 bases). Trimming took off 4 bases at V and 8 bases at J, with 20 bases between the two ends. This CDR3 has 15 amino acids. CDR1 and CDR2 (germline): LGHDT, YNNKEL (reference sequence). CDR3 residues: CASSPGAGIRDGYTF. The CDR3, as DNA: TGTGCCAGCAGCCCGGGGGCGGGCATAAGGGACGGCTACACCTTC.

The rearrangement uses TRBV20-1 and TRBJ2-1; the D call may be TRBD1 or TRBD2 (6 bases each). The CDR3 runs to 15 residues. Per the germline V gene, CDR1 is DFQATT and CDR2 is SNEGSKA (reference sequence). V gave up 4 bases and J gave up 5 bases, with 18 bases separating them. CDR3 in DNA: TGCAGTGCTACCGGGGGCGCCTGGTTGAACAATGAGCAGTTCTTC. It is translated as CSATGGAWLNNEQFF.

The chain recombines TRBV7-2 with TRBJ1-4, with unresolved D. The CDR3 is made up of 14 amino acids. Germline V CDR1 and CDR2: SGHTA, FQGNSA. Trimming removed 0 bases from V and 2 bases from J, with 4 bases in between. CDR3 loop: CASSLAGTNEKLFF. For the CDR3, the DNA is TGTGCCAGCAGCTTAGCAGGGACTAATGAAAAACTGTTTTTT.

V is TRBV4-3 and J is TRBJ2-1; TRBD2 aligns across 10 bases. The CDR3 consists of 16 residues. With 4 bases clipped from V and 0 bases from J, the junction kept 3 bases outside the gene matches. The V gene's germline CDR1 is LGHNA and CDR2 YSLEER. The CDR3 DNA sequence: TGCGCCAGCAGCCTACTAGCGGGGAGCTCCTACAATGAGCAGTTCTTC. It specifies CASSLLAGSSYNEQFF.

The gene calls are TRBV5-1 and TRBJ2-7; D uncertain. Germline V lookup: CDR1 SGHRS, CDR2 YFSETQ. The CDR3 is 16 residues long. Trimming removed 0 bases at V and 0 bases at J, with 13 bases between. The CDR3 sequence is CASSLGGEFGSYEQYF. The CDR3 bases are TGCGCCAGCAGCTTGGGTGGGGAATTTGGCTCCTACGAGCAGTACTTC.

The chain carries TRBV7-6 and TRBJ2-5; possibly TRBD1 for D (6 bases). V gave up 2 bases and J gave up 10 bases, with 11 bases separating them. The CDR3 length is 12 residues. The germline CDR1 and CDR2 sequences are SGHVS and FNYEAQ. The CDR3 bases are TGTGCCAGCAGCTTATTCGAGGGGGTCCAGTACTTC. It specifies CASSLFEGVQYF.

This clonotype was counted only a few times. The rearrangement joins TRBV12-3 or TRBV12-4 to TRBJ1-2; maybe TRBD1 (5 bases). The CDR3 runs to 12 residues. The ends were cut back, 5 bases at V and 4 bases at J, with 8 bases in the middle. CDR3 amino acids: CASSLGVYGYTF. The CDR3 nucleotides are TGTGCCAGCAGTCTAGGGGTCTATGGCTACACCTTC.

This clonotype has just a few counts. The chain carries TRBV3-1 and TRBJ1-1, with D unresolved. CDR3 size: 16 residues. Germline lookup yields CDR1 LGHDT and CDR2 YNNKEL (reference sequence). Between the trimmed V and J ends, which lost 0 bases and 2 bases, there was a span of 13 bases. CDR3 loop: CASSQEGVDPNTEAFF. In DNA, the CDR3 is TGTGCCAGCAGCCAAGAAGGAGTGGACCCAAACACTGAAGCTTTCTTT.

This clonotype was seen repeatedly, ten times or more. J is TRBJ2-7 and V is TRBV12-3 or TRBV12-4; D possibly corresponds to TRBD1 (6 bases). The V gene lost 3 bases and the J gene lost 3 bases, with 9 bases spanning the gap. This CDR3 has 13 residues. As DNA, the CDR3 is TGTGCCAGCAGTTTTGGGGGCAGCTACGAGCAGTACTTC. Translation gives CASSFGGSYEQYF.

This clonotype was observed at least ten times. The chain employs TRBV3-1 and TRBJ2-1; 8 bases line up with TRBD2. Germline values: CDR1 LGHDT, CDR2 YNNKEL (reference sequence). The CDR3 totals 19 residues. With V trimmed by 1 base and J by 7 bases, 18 bases remained unmatched. CDR3 amino acids: CASSQARTQGLAGKNEQFF. The CDR3 DNA is TGTGCCAGCAGCCAAGCTCGAACTCAGGGGTTAGCGGGGAAGAATGAGCAGTTCTTC.

This clonotype was counted between two and nine times. The rearrangement joins TRBV20-1 to TRBJ2-2, with D perhaps given as TRBD1 or TRBD2 (5 bases each). V lost 0 bases and J 6 bases, leaving 17 bases between the germline ends. The CDR3 consists of 16 residues. Germline CDR1 and CDR2: DFQATT and SNEGSKA (reference sequence). CDR3 DNA: TGCAGTGCTAGAGATGTCGGGACGCTTAACCCCGGGGAGCTGTTTTTT. Amino acid sequence: CSARDVGTLNPGELFF.

This chain links TRBV24-1 with TRBJ2-5; perhaps TRBD1 as D (6 bases). The germline gives CDR1 KGHDR, CDR2 SFDVKD. The CDR3 loop spans 15 amino acids. Trimming took off 4 bases at V and 5 bases at J, with 16 bases between the two ends. The CDR3 region is CATSENTGISETQYF. In DNA form, the CDR3 reads TGTGCCACCAGTGAAAATACAGGGATTTCGGAGACCCAGTACTTC.

This clonotype was observed a few times. The chain links TRBV27 to TRBJ1-2, with D unclear. The CDR3 is made up of 12 amino acids. Germline V CDR1 and CDR2: MNHEY, SMNVEV (reference sequence). The V gene lost 5 bases and the J gene lost 5 bases, with 9 bases spanning the gap. The CDR3 spells CASSPTPYGYTF. The CDR3 DNA sequence: TGTGCCAGCAGTCCGACACCTTATGGCTACACCTTC.

This clonotype appeared a few times. The chain joins TRBV3-1 to TRBJ2-1, with TRBD1 identical over 9 bases. The CDR3 sequence is 15 residues long. Germline CDR1 reads LGHDT; CDR2 reads YNNKEL (reference sequence). The junction had 8 bases not matched to a gene; V was cut back by 4 bases and J by 7 bases. The CDR3 sequence: CASSPGQGRVNEQFF. The CDR3 DNA sequence: TGTGCCAGCAGCCCCGGACAGGGGAGGGTGAATGAGCAGTTCTTC.

This clonotype was seen a few times. The rearrangement uses TRBV18 and TRBJ2-7; 7 bases align to TRBD1. Losses at the gene ends were 4 bases for V and 7 bases for J; bases not matched to a gene: 4. The germline V gene encodes CDR1 KGHSH and CDR2 LQKENI. CDR3 size: 12 residues. The DNA of the CDR3 is TGTGCCAGCTCACACCGGACAGGAGAGCAGTACTTC. It codes for CASSHRTGEQYF.